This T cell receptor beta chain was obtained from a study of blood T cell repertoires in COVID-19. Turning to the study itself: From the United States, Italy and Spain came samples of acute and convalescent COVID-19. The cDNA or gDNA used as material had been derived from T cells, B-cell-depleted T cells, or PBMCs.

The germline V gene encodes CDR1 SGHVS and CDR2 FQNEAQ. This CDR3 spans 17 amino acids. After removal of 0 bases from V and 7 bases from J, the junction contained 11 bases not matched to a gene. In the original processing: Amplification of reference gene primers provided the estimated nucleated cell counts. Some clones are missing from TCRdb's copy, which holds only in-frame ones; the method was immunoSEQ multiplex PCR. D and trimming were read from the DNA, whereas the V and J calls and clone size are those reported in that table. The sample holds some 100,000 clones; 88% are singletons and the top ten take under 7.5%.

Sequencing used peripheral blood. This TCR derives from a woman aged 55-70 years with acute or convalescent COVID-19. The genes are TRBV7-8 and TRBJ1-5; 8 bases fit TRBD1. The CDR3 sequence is CASSLAGRQGPRQPQHF. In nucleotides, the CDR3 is TGTGCCAGCAGCTTAGCCGGCCGACAGGGGCCGAGGCAGCCCCAGCATTTT.